These 2 T cell receptor beta chains share one sample of origin, sequenced in a study of regulatory T cells in long-lasting Graves disease. To make TCR beta libraries, researchers used iRepertoire HTBI primers and Arm-PCR of CDR3 regions. Via MiXCR, TCRdb re-called the multiplex PCR reads, giving one row per CDR3 protein. Of under 300,000 distinct CDR3 sequences in the sample, around 20% were seen once. Time point here: newly diagnosed GD, antithyroid drugs for less than 3 months. The TCR library was prepared using RNA isolated from PBMCs. The sample consisted of peripheral blood mononuclear cells (PBMCs), taken at new diagnosis, from a patient treated with antithyroid drugs. The receptor set was obtained from a female donor with Graves disease.

Details on this clonotype: With a much larger clone just one base away, this may be a read error. The rearrangement uses TRBV29-1 and TRBJ1-2; D is ambiguous. Looked up from germline, CDR1 is SQVTM and CDR2 is ANQGSEA. The CDR3 extends over 12 amino acids. CDR3 sequence (DNA): TGCGGCGTTGACTCTGGGTTTGACGGCTACACCTTC. It yields the protein CGVDSGFDGYTF.

Ten or more counts support this clonotype. V usage is TRBV30 and J usage is TRBJ1-6; D is ambiguous. CDR3 length: 14 amino acids. Germline assignment: CDR1 GTSNPN and CDR2 SVGIG (reference sequence). V was clipped by 0 bases and J by 9 bases, with 12 bases between them. In DNA form, the CDR3 reads TGTGCCTGGAGTGTAGGGTCTCGCTTTTCACCCCTCCACTTT. It codes for CAWSVGSRFSPLHF.